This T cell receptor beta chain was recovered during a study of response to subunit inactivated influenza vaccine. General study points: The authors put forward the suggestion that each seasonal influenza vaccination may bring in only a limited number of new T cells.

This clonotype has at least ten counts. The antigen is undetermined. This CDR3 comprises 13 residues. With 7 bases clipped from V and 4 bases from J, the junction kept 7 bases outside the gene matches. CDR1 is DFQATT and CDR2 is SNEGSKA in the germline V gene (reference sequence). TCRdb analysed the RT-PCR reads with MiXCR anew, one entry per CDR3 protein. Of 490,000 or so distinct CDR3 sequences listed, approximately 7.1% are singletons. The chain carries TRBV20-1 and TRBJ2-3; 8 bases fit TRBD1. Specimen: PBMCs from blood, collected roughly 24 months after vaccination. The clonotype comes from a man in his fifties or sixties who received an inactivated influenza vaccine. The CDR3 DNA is TGCAGTGGCTCCGGGACAGGCTCAGATACGCAGTATTTT. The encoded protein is CSGSGTGSDTQYF.